There are a few counts of the clone carrying this T cell receptor (beta chain). Its antigen is not known. The sample originates from a study of cytomegalovirus exposure and HLA in healthy donors. Study results and caveats: The investigators catalogued 150 or so TCR beta chains as cytomegalovirus-associated. Immune exposure was documented only through CMV serostatus. Reportedly, TCR beta sequences accurately predicted HLA-A and HLA-B alleles in most subjects.

PCR involved 60 Vbeta and 13 Jbeta primers. Assay: immunoSEQ multiplex PCR; the TCRdb copy retains only in-frame clones and omits some. The data contain about 160,000 clones, 80% of them singletons. The TCR sequence derives from a man aged 18-30 years in good health and CMV-seropositive. Sequenced: PBMCs.

Written as DNA, the CDR3 is TGCAGTGCTAGTTCGGGGAGAGAAGCTTTCTTT. It yields the protein CSASSGREAFF. The J gene is TRBJ1-1, the V gene TRBV20-1; no clear D. This CDR3 spans 11 amino acids. Trimming stripped 3 bases from V and 8 bases from J, with 10 bases between. Germline-derived CDR1 and CDR2 are DFQATT and SNEGSKA (reference sequence).